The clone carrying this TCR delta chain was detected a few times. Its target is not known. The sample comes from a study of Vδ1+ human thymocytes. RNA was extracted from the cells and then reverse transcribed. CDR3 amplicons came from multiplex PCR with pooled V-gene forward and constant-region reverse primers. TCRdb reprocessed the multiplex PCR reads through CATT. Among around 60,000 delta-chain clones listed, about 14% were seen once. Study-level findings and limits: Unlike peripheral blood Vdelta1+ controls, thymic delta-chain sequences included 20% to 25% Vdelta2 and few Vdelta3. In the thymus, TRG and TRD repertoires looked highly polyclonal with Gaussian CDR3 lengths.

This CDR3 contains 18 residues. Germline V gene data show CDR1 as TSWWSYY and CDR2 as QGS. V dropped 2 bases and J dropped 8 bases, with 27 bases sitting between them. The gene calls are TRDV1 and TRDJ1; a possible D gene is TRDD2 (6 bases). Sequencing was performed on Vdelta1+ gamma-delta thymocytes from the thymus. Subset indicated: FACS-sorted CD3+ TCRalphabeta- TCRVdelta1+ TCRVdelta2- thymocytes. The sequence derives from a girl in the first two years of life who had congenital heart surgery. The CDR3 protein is CALGEYPTKPADCPKLIF. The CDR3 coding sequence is TGTGCTCTTGGGGAATATCCTACAAAGCCTGCGGACTGTCCCAAACTCATCTTT.